This T cell receptor (beta chain) was sequenced for a study of cytomegalovirus exposure and HLA in healthy donors. Notes on the study in general: Most of the TCR beta V segments (in an earlier analysis) were productive either about 87% or about 30% of the time. Reported results showed that the classifier diagnosed cytomegalovirus status with high specificity and sensitivity. The majority of CMV-associated TCR beta chains were reported as apparently HLA-restricted in a later analysis. Reportedly, fewer N-insertions than the approximately 690-donor mean appeared in an Asian-associated ancestry cluster in a later analysis.

Germline V gene lookup returns CDR1 GTSNPN and CDR2 SVGIG (reference sequence). This CDR3 spans 14 amino acids. V dropped 0 bases and J dropped 8 bases, with 16 bases sitting between them. This clone was seen more than once but under ten times. What it binds is unknown. The PCR used 60 Vbeta and 13 Jbeta primers. Method: immunoSEQ multiplex PCR; TCRdb's copy keeps in-frame clones and lacks some. The sample holds 120,000 to 150,000 clones; 64% are singletons and the top ten take about 3%. Input material: PBMCs. The chain combines TRBV30 with TRBJ1-2; D is possibly TRBD1 (5 bases). The clonotype was recovered from a woman in her thirties in good health and CMV-seropositive. As DNA, the CDR3 is TGTGCCTGGAGTGTTCATGGGGGGGTCCGGGGCTACACCTTC. Its translation is CAWSVHGGVRGYTF.